This T cell receptor beta chain was sequenced in a study of blood T cell repertoires in COVID-19. Sequencing was performed with immunoSEQ multiplex PCR; in TCRdb, only in-frame clones are kept and a portion is missing. The sample consists of 150,000 to 200,000 clones, roughly 93% of them appearing once. Those enrolled in Seattle joined during active infection and were followed longitudinally afterward. The CDR3 loop spans 12 amino acids. Trimming stripped 6 bases from V and 6 bases from J, with 12 bases between. The rearrangement uses TRBV12-3 or TRBV12-4 and TRBJ2-7; no definite D call. The sequence derives from a young man with COVID-19, enrolled during active disease. Sequencing used peripheral blood. In DNA, the CDR3 is TGTGCCAGCAGATATGCCTCAGGCGAGCAGTACTTC. Its translation is CASRYASGEQYF.